This entry lists 6 T cell receptor beta chains sequenced from one sample in a study of CD8 T cells in ankylosing spondylitis. Using its own MiXCR run on the 5' RACE reads, TCRdb lists one record per CDR3 protein. The table shows 200,000 or so distinct CDR3 sequences, with around 13% occurring only once. What was sequenced was blood, either unsorted or a sorted T cell fraction (not recorded which). The source of these receptors is a female donor with ankylosing spondylitis or in good health (not recorded which).

V usage is TRBV20-1 and J usage is TRBJ2-1; 8 bases line up with TRBD2. Trimming at V came to 2 bases and at J to 7 bases, leaving 10 bases not matched to a gene. This CDR3 region has 15 residues. Germline CDR1 DFQATT, CDR2 SNEGSKA (reference sequence). CDR3 protein: CSARFREGRRNEQFF. The CDR3 DNA follows: TGCAGTGCTAGATTTCGGGAGGGCCGGAGGAATGAGCAGTTCTTC.

The rearrangement links TRBV10-3 to TRBJ2-2; no clear D gene. Per the germline V gene, CDR1 is ENHRY and CDR2 is SYGVKD. The CDR3 is 14 residues long. Trimming took 0 bases from V and 4 from J, leaving 6 bases between them. CDR3 nucleotide sequence: TGTGCCATCAGTGAGTCCTTAGGCACCGGGGAGCTGTTTTTT. It encodes CAISESLGTGELFF.

The sample holds many counts of this clonotype. This sequence joins TRBV7-3 and TRBJ1-1; no clear D gene. From germline, CDR1 is SGHTA and CDR2 FQGTGA. This CDR3 has 13 amino acids. V dropped 3 bases and J dropped 10 bases, with 15 bases sitting between them. The CDR3, as DNA: TGTGCCAGCAGCTTTACGGTCGAGTCCGTAGCTTTCTTT. Amino acid sequence: CASSFTVESVAFF.

The chain uses TRBV18 and TRBJ1-4; the match to TRBD1 covers 7 bases. CDR1 and CDR2 (germline): KGHSH, LQKENI. Germline trimming cut 0 bases from V and 3 bases from J; bases unmatched to any gene: 1. CDR3 length: 15 amino acids. CDR3 bases: TGTGCCAGCTCACCACCGGGACAGTCTAATGAAAAACTGTTTTTT. Protein sequence: CASSPPGQSNEKLFF.

Note on this clonotype: This may come from a read error, since a much larger clone is one base off. The V gene is TRBV25-1, the J gene TRBJ1-2; tentative D call: TRBD1 (5 bases). The germline gives CDR1 MGHDK, CDR2 SYGVNS. The CDR3 contains 12 residues. The CDR3 coding sequence is TGTGCCAGCAGTGAATATATCTGGGGCTACCCCTTC. Translation gives CASSEYIWGYPF.

The chain uses TRBV15 and TRBJ1-5; tentatively, D is TRBD1 (6 bases). CDR3 size: 16 residues. Trimming cost V 5 bases and J 3 bases, with 17 bases left between them. Germline V gene sequence: CDR1 LNHNV, CDR2 YYDKDF (reference sequence). This CDR3 is CATSAQLGQINQPQHF. DNA for the CDR3: TGTGCCACCAGCGCTCAACTCGGACAGATCAATCAGCCCCAGCATTTT.